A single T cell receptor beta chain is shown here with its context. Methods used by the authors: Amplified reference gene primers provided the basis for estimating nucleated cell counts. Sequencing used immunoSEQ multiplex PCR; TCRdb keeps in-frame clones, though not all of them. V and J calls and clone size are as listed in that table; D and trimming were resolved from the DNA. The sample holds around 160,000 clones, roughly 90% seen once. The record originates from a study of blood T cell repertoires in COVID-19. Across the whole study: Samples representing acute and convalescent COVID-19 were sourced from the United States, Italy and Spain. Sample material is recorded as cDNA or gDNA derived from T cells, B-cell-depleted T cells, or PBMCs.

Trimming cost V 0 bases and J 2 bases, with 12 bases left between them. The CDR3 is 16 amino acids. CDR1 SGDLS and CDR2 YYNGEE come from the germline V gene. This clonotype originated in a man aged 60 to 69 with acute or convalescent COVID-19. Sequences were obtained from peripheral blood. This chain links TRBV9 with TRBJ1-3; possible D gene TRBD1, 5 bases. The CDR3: CASSVDGAGAGNTIYF. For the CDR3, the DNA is TGTGCCAGCAGCGTAGACGGGGCGGGGGCTGGAAACACCATATATTTT.